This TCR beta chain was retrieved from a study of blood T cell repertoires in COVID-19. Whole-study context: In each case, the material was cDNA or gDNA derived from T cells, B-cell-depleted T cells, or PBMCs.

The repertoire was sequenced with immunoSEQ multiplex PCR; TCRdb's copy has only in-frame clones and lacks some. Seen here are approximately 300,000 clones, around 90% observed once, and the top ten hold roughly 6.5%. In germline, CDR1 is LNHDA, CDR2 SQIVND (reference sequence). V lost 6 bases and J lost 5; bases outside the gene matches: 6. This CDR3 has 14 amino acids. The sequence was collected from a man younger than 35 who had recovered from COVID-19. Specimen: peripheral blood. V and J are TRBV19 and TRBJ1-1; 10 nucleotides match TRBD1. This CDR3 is CASRRQGAPTEAFF. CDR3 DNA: TGTGCCAGTAGGAGACAGGGGGCGCCGACTGAAGCTTTCTTT.